This is a list of T cell receptor beta chains from one sample in a study of cytomegalovirus exposure and HLA in healthy donors. Assay used: immunoSEQ multiplex PCR; TCRdb lists only in-frame clones, some missing. Here the sample spans around 100,000 clones, about 59% being singletons. The sequencing sample was made of PBMCs. These receptors were collected from a man younger than 45 in good health and CMV-seropositive. Both conserved end residues are part of each CDR3. A D gene is named only where the DNA matches it firmly. Clone size is given for some rows only: seen once, a few or many times, or a class if the clone is expanded.

D	V	length	size	J	DNA	CDR3
TRBD2	TRBV5-4	17	-	TRBJ2-7	TGTGCCAGCAGCCCTAGGCCGGGGACTAGCGGATCCTACGAGCAGTACTTC	CASSPRPGTSGSYEQYF
TRBD1	TRBV2	16	few	TRBJ1-6	TGTGCCAGCAGCGTACAGGGGGGAAACCAGAATTCACCCCTCCACTTT	CASSVQGGNQNSPLHF
-	TRBV5-5	14	-	TRBJ1-1	TGTGCCAGCACCCACGGGGGGCTGAACACTGAAGCTTTCTTT	CASTHGGLNTEAFF
-	TRBV5-6	14	-	TRBJ1-5	TGTGCCAGCAGCTTGCGAGGGGGTGGTCAGCCCCAGCATTTT	CASSLRGGGQPQHF
-	TRBV5-4	13	-	TRBJ1-4	TGTGCCAGCCACAGGGACCCGGGTGAAAAACTGTTTTTT	CASHRDPGEKLFF
TRBD1	TRBV4-1	13	-	TRBJ1-1	TGCGCCATCGAAAAATCAGGGGGCACTGAAGCTTTCTTT	CAIEKSGGTEAFF
TRBD1	TRBV2	13	-	TRBJ2-7	TGTGCCAGCTGGGACAGGGGCGTATACGAGCAGTACTTC	CASWDRGVYEQYF
TRBD1	TRBV19	14	-	TRBJ1-2	TGTGCCACCCCCTCCGGGACAGGGCTCTATGGCTACACTTTC	CATPSGTGLYGYTF
-	TRBV6-1	11	few	TRBJ2-3	TGTGCCAGCAGTGATCCGGATACGCAGTATTTT	CASSDPDTQYF
TRBD1	TRBV2	14	-	TRBJ2-7	TGTGCCAGCAGAAGCCGGGACACAGGGGGGGAGCAGTACTTC	CASRSRDTGGEQYF
TRBD1	TRBV19	17	-	TRBJ1-2	TGTGCCAGTAGTATCACCTCATGGACAGGGGAGAACTATGGCTACACCTTC	CASSITSWTGENYGYTF
-	TRBV19	13	-	TRBJ1-4	TGTGCCAGTAGTCCCCCAGGGCTGGAAAAACTGTTTTTT	CASSPPGLEKLFF
-	TRBV4-2	14	-	TRBJ2-7	TGTGCCAGCAGCCAAGGGCCAACAGGGAGCGAGCAGTACTTC	CASSQGPTGSEQYF
-	TRBV11-2	15	-	TRBJ1-2	TGTGCCAGCAGCCCGGGAGGGGGGGGACTATATGGCTACACCTTC	CASSPGGGGLYGYTF
-	TRBV4-1	12	-	TRBJ2-5	TGCGCCAGCAGCCAACCCCAGGGCGTCCAGTACTTC	CASSQPQGVQYF
-	TRBV11-2	13	few	TRBJ1-1	TGTGCCAGCAGCTCAGGACAAGGCGCTGAAGCTTTCTTT	CASSSGQGAEAFF
TRBD1	TRBV19	15	-	TRBJ2-1	TGTGCCAGTAGTGACCGGACAGGGTCCTACAATGAGCAGTTCTTC	CASSDRTGSYNEQFF
-	TRBV6-5	13	once	TRBJ2-2	TGTGCCAGCAGTCTATTGGAGGGCGGGGAGCTGTTTTTT	CASSLLEGGELFF
TRBD1	TRBV6-4	13	-	TRBJ1-5	TGTGCCAGCAGTGGACAGGGAGGACAGCCCCAGCATTTT	CASSGQGGQPQHF
TRBD1	TRBV19	16	-	TRBJ2-2	TGTGCCAGTAGTATTACAGGGGCCGGAAACACCGGGGAGCTGTTTTTT	CASSITGAGNTGELFF
-	TRBV19	12	few	TRBJ2-1	TGTGCCAGTAGTAGGCTCTACAATGAGCAGTTCTTC	CASSRLYNEQFF
TRBD2	TRBV10-3	17	-	TRBJ2-3	TGTGCCATCAGTGAGACGAGAGGGAGCGGGGCGAGAGATACGCAGTATTTT	CAISETRGSGARDTQYF
-	TRBV7-2	15	-	TRBJ2-3	TGTGCCAGCAGCTTAGTGGTAGCGTGGGCAGATACGCAGTATTTT	CASSLVVAWADTQYF
TRBD1	TRBV4-1	15	-	TRBJ2-5	TGCGCCAGCAGCCTCCGACAGGGTGGGAAAGAGACCCAGTACTTC	CASSLRQGGKETQYF
-	TRBV7-2	13	-	TRBJ2-7	TGTGCCAGCAGCATGACAGATTCCTACGAGCAGTACTTC	CASSMTDSYEQYF
-	TRBV5-4	13	-	TRBJ2-3	TGTGCCAGCAGCTTGGAGGGAGGGGGTACGCAGTATTTT	CASSLEGGGTQYF
-	TRBV2	15	-	TRBJ1-6	TGTGCCAGCAGTGAGGAGTACCCATATAATTCACCCCTCCACTTT	CASSEEYPYNSPLHF
-	TRBV5-1	13	-	TRBJ2-5	TGCGCCAGCAGCTTGGGGACAAAAGAGACCCAGTACTTC	CASSLGTKETQYF
-	TRBV10-3	13	-	TRBJ1-6	TGTGCCATCAAGGACAATTCGAATTCACCCCTCCACTTT	CAIKDNSNSPLHF